This T cell receptor (beta chain) originates from a study of OX40 agonist ivuxolimab in advanced cancers. About the study: In this trial design, patients received ivuxolimab intravenously at 0.01 to 10 mg/kg every 2 weeks.

This clone was seen only once. CDR1 is SGHNT and CDR2 is YYREEE in the germline V gene (reference sequence). CDR3 length: 13 residues. V shed 5 bases and J shed 5 bases, with 13 bases lying between them. TCRdb keeps only in-frame clones here, not all; method: immunoSEQ multiplex PCR. The sample gives about 43,000 clones, 70% to 90% of which show up once; 30% to 45% is in the top ten. The TCR was taken from an adult with an advanced solid tumor such as melanoma, head and neck, liver or kidney cancer. This material consisted of CD4+ or CD8+ T cells sorted from blood, taken in a trial of the OX40 agonist ivuxolimab. The V gene is TRBV5-4, the J gene TRBJ2-5; D is unresolved. The CDR3 reads CASSEPDGETQYF. CDR3 bases: TGTGCCAGCAGTGAGCCCGACGGGGAGACCCAGTACTTC.